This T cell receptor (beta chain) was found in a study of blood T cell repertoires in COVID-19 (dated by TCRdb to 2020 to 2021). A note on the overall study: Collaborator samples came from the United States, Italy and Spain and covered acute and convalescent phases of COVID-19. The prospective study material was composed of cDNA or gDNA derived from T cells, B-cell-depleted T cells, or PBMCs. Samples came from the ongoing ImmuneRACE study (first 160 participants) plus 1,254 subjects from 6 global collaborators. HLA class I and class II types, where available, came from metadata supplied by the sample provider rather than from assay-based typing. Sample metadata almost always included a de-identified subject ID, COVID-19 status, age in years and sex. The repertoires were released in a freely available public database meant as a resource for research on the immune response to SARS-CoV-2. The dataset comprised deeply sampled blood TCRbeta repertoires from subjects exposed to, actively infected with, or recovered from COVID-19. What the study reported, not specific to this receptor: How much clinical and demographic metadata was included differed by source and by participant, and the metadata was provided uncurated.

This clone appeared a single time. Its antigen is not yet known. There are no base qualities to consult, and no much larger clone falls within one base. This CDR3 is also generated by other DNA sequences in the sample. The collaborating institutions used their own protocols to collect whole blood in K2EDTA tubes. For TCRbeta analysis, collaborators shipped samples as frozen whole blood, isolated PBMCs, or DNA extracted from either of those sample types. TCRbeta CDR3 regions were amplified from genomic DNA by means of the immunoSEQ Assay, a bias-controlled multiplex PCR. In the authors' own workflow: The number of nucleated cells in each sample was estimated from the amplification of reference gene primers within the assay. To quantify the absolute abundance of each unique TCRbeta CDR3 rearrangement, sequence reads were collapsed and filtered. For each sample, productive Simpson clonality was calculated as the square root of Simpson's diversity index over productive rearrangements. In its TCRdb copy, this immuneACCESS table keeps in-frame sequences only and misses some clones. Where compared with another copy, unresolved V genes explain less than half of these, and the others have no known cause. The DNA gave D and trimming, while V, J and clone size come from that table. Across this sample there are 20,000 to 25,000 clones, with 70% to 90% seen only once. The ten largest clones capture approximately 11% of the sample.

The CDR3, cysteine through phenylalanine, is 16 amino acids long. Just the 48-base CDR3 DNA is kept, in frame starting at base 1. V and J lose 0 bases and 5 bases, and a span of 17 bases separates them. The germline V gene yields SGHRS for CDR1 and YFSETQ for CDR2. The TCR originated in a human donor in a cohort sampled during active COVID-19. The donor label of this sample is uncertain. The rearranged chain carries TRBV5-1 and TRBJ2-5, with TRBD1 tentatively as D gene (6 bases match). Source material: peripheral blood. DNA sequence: TGCGCCAGCAGCTTGGCCGGGACAAGGGGCGGGGAGACCCAGTACTTC. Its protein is CASSLAGTRGGETQYF.